This T cell receptor beta chain emerged from a study of blood T cell repertoires in COVID-19. About the study: Collection of acute and convalescent COVID-19 samples took place in the United States, Italy and Spain.

Which cohort a participant joined came from the clinical history participants gave. Authors' data handling: Reference gene primer amplification in the assay estimated nucleated cell counts. Sequencing used immunoSEQ multiplex PCR; TCRdb keeps in-frame clones, though not all of them. The V and J calls and clone size were taken over from that table, and D and trimming were inferred from the DNA. Of roughly 250,000 clones listed, 87% were seen once; the top ten hold just under 6.5%. The V gene's germline CDR1 is ENHRY and CDR2 SYGVKD. This CDR3 region has 15 residues. V trimming: 10 bases; J trimming: 5 bases; junction bases outside the gene matches: 11.

The TCR was taken from a woman in her 30s with acute COVID-19. Sequencing used PBMCs or T cells enriched from blood (not recorded which). V is TRBV10-3 and J is TRBJ1-4; 9 positions match TRBD1. The CDR3 is CATLNPDRGNEKLFF. The CDR3 nucleotides are TGTGCCACCCTGAACCCGGACAGGGGAAATGAAAAACTGTTTTTT.